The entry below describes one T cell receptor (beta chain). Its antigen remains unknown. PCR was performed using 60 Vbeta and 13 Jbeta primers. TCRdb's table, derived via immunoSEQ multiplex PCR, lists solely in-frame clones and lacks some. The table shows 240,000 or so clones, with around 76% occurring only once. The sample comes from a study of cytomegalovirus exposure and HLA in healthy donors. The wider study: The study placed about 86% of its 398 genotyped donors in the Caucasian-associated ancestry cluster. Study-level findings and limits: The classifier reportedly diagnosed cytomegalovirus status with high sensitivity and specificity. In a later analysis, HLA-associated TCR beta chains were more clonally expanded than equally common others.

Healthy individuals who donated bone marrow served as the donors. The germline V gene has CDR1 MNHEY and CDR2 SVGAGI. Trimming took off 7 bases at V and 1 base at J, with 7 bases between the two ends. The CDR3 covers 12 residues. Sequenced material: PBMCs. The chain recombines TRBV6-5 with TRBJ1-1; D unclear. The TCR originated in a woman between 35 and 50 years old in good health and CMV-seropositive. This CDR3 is CASNRGNTEAFF. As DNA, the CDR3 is TGTGCCAGCAACCGGGGGAACACTGAAGCTTTCTTT.